This T cell receptor beta chain was recorded in a study of T cell responses to AZD1222 COVID-19 vaccine (dated by TCRdb to about 2021). Some background on the complete study: TCR sequencing was performed for more than 230 trial participants, of whom around 210 were given two doses of AZD1222 and approximately 25 were given two doses of MenACWY control vaccine. Enrollment into the trials was organized by age into subgroups of 18-55, 56-69 and 70-plus years, and those subgroups contained approximately 150, 30 and 60 TCR-sequenced participants, respectively.

Interpreted using the paper, the time point label stands for: baseline before first vaccination. Per the publication, the treatment or condition label means: meningococcal conjugate vaccine given as trial control. Samples from vaccinated people were obtained from the UK trials COV001 and COV002, which included a single-blind randomized controlled phase 2/3 trial of AZD1222 (ChAdOx1 nCoV-19) in healthy adults. For TCRbeta chain sequencing, PBMC samples were collected from trial participants at day 0 and at day 28 after the second dose. V was cut back by 5 bases and J by 4 bases, leaving a gap of 9 bases between them. For CDR1 and CDR2, the germline V gene lists SGHRS and YFSETQ. The CDR3 numbers 13 residues from cysteine through phenylalanine. The CDR3 DNA has 39 bases and is translated from base 1. On the study overall, not on this receptor specifically: Epitopes outside the regions mutated in the B.1.351 and B.1.1.7 variants were reportedly recognized by nearly half of the unique spike-specific TCRs. Because no day 14 peak-response samples were available, repertoires were characterized only after the peak T cell response. After two AZD1222 doses, spike-specific TCR breadth and depth were significantly higher than at day 0 and than in MenACWY recipients. Conclusions about previously exposed vaccinees were limited because only a handful of AZD1222 recipients were SARS-CoV-2 seropositive at baseline. The 56-69-year group was small, and its depth increase did not reach significance, likely because of low power. CD4 TCRs associated with the vaccine covered the entire spike protein, and the dominant responses were in regions 160-218 and 743-854. Most participants were white British and females outnumbered males, and the authors suggested that clonal diversity may have been underestimated.

On this clone itself: Its antigen specificity is not known. Base qualities are not at hand, and no much larger clone is one base apart.

The CDR3 regions of human TCRbeta chains were analyzed by immunosequencing. The paper's processing steps were these. TCRs in the repertoires were matched against a reference library of SARS-CoV-2-specific TCRs that had been generated with the MIRA antigen-specificity platform. Breadth was defined as the fraction of unique TCRs that were SARS-CoV-2-associated, and depth was defined as the fraction of total T cells that were SARS-CoV-2-associated. Using the MIRA data, every spike-specific TCR was mapped to the spike region that the TCR reacted to and assigned to either a CD4 or a CD8 class. Log10-transformed breadth and depth values were compared by one-way ANOVA with Sidak's multiple comparisons tests. TCRdb mirrors the immuneACCESS table, restricted to in-frame sequences. Some clones are absent from its copies; in checked studies, under half trace to an unresolved V gene, and the reason for the others is unknown. The V and J calls and clone size are taken from that table; D and trimming were inferred from the DNA. This sample is represented by around 140,000 clones; over 85% of them were singletons. 0.7% to 1% of the sample is taken by the ten largest.

This chain joins TRBV5-1 to TRBJ2-2, and TRBD1 may be the D gene, going by 5 matching bases. Sequences were derived from peripheral blood, sampled on day 0 of MenACWY control vaccination. This clonotype originated in an adult in good health. At the DNA level, the sequence is TGCGCCAGCAGGAGACAGATCACCGGGGAGCTGTTTTTT. Protein translation: CASRRQITGELFF.